In its sample, the clone carrying this T cell receptor beta chain was seen a few times. Its antigen remains unidentified. Each subset's genomic DNA was split evenly across several immunoSEQ plates. Sorted subsets were amplified in replicate PCRs using 200 ng DNA, roughly 30,000 T cell genomes. Only in-frame clones appear in the TCRdb table, and some are missing; sequencing was by immunoSEQ multiplex PCR. The sample consists of some 980,000 clones, approximately 80% of them appearing once. The sample originates from a study of shared clonotypes between healthy human individuals. The CDR3 has 11 residues. Germline assignment: CDR1 SGHTA and CDR2 FQGNSA. The V end lost 4 bases, the J end lost 11 bases, and 9 bases lay between the germline ends. General study findings and limits: Sequencing depth was expected to influence donor clonotype sharing. Relative to their counterparts shared across all four donors, non-shared clonotypes exhibited diminished generation probabilities.

The receptor was derived from a man between 18 and 35 years old in good health. The V gene is TRBV7-2, the J gene TRBJ2-4; D not resolved. Specimen: memory CD4+ T cells sorted from blood. The subset is: CD45RA-negative fraction. CDR3 region: CASSSTGVQYF. As DNA, the CDR3 is TGTGCCAGCAGCTCCACGGGCGTTCAGTACTTC.